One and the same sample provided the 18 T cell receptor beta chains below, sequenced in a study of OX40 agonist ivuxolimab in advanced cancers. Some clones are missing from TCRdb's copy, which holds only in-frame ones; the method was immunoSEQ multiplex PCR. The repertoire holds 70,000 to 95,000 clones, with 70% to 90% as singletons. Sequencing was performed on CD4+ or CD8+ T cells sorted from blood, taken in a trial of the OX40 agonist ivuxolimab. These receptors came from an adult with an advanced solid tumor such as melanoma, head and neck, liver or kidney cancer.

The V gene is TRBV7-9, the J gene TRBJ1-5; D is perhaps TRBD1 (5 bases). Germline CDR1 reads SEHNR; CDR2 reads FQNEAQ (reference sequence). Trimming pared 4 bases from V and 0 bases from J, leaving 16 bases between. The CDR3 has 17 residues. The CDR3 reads CASSSYRGRSSNQPQHF. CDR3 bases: TGTGCCAGCAGCTCCTACCGGGGCCGAAGTAGCAATCAGCCCCAGCATTTT.

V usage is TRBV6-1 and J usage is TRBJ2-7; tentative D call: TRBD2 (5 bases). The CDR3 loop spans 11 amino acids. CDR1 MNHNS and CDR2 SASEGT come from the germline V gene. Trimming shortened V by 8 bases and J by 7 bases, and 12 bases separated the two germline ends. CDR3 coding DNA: TGTGCCAGCTCCTCGGACTGGGAGCAGTACTTC. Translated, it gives CASSSDWEQYF.

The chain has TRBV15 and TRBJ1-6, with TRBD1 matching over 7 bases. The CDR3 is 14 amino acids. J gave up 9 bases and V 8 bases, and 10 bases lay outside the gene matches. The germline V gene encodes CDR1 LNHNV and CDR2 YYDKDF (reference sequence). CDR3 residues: CATRDSMVVSPLHF. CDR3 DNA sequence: TGTGCCACCCGGGACAGTATGGTTGTTTCACCCCTCCACTTT.

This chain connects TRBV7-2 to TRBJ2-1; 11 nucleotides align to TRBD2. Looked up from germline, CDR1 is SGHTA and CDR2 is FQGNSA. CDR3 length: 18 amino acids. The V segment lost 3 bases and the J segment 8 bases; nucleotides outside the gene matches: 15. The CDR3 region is CASSFKQTSGSLNDEQFF. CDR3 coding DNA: TGTGCCAGCAGCTTCAAACAAACTAGCGGGAGTTTGAATGATGAGCAGTTCTTC.

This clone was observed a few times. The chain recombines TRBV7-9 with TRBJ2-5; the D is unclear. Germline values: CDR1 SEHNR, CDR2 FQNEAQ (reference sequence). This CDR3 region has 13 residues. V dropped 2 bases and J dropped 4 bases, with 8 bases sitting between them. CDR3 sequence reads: CASSLSSAETQYF. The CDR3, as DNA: TGTGCCAGCAGCTTATCCTCTGCAGAGACCCAGTACTTC. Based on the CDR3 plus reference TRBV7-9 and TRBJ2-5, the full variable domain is DTGVSQNPRHKITKRGQNVTFRCDPISEHNRLYWYRQTLGQGPEFLTYFQNEAQLEKSRLLSDRFSAERPKGSFSTLEIQRTEQGDSAMYLCASSLSSAETQYFGPGTRLLVL.

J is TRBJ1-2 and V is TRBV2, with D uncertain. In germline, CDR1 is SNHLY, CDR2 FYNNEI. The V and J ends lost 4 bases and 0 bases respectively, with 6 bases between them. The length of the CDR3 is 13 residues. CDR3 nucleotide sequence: TGTGCCAGCAGTGTTGGGGCTAACTATGGCTACACCTTC. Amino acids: CASSVGANYGYTF. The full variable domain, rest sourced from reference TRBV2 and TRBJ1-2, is EPEVTQTPSHQVTQMGQEVILRCVPISNHLYFYWYRQILGQKVEFLVSFYNNEISEKSEIFDDQFSVERPDGSNFTLKIRSTKLEDSAMYFCASSVGANYGYTFGSGTRLTVV.

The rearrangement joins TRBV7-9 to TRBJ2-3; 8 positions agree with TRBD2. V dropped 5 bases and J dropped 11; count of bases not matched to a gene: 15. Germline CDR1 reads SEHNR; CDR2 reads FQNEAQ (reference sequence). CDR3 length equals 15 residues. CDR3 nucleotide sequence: TGTGCCAGCAGCACTCTGACGCTAACTAGCGGAGGGCAGTATTTT. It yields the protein CASSTLTLTSGGQYF.

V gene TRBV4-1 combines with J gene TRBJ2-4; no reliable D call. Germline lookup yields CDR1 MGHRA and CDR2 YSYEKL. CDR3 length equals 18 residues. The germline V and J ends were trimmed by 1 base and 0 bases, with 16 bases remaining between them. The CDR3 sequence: CASSQGVMRKLAKNIQYF. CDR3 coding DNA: TGCGCCAGCAGCCAAGGCGTAATGCGAAAACTAGCCAAAAACATTCAGTACTTC.

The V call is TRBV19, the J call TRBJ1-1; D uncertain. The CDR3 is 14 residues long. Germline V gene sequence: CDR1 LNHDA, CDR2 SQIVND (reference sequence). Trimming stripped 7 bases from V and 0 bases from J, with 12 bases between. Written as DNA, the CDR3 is TGTGCCAGTATTGGCGGCGCGGTGAACACTGAAGCTTTCTTT. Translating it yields CASIGGAVNTEAFF. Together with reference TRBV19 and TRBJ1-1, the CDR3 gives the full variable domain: DGGITQSPKYLFRKEGQNVTLSCEQNLNHDAMYWYRQDPGQGLRLIYYSQIVNDFQKGDIAEGYSVSREKKESFPLTVTSAQKNPTAFYLCASIGGAVNTEAFFGQGTRLTVV.

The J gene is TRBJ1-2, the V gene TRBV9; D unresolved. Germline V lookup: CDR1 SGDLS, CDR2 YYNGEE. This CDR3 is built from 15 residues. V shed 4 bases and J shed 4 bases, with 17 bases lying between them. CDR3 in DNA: TGTGCCAGCAGCCCAGGACGGGCAGCCGTCTATGGCTACACCTTC. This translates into CASSPGRAAVYGYTF.

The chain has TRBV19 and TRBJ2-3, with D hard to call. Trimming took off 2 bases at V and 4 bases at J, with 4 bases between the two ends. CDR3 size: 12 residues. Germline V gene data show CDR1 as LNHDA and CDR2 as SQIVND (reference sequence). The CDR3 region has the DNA TGTGCCAGTAGTATACGATCAGATACGCAGTATTTT. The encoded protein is CASSIRSDTQYF. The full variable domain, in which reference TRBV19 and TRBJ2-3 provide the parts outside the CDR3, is DGGITQSPKYLFRKEGQNVTLSCEQNLNHDAMYWYRQDPGQGLRLIYYSQIVNDFQKGDIAEGYSVSREKKESFPLTVTSAQKNPTAFYLCASSIRSDTQYFGPGTRLTVL.

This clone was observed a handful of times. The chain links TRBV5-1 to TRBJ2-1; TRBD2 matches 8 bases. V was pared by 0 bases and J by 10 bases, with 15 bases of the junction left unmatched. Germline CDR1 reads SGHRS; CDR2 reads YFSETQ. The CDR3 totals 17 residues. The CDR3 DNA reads TGCGCCAGCAGCTTGGCGGCGGGCGGGAGGAAGCAACAAGAGCAGTTCTTC. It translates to CASSLAAGGRKQQEQFF.

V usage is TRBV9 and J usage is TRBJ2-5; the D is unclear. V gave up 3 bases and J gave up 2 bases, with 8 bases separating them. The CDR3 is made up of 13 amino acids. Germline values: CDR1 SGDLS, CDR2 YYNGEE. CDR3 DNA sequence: TGTGCCAGCAGCGGCAGTGGGCAAGAGACCCAGTACTTC. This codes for CASSGSGQETQYF.

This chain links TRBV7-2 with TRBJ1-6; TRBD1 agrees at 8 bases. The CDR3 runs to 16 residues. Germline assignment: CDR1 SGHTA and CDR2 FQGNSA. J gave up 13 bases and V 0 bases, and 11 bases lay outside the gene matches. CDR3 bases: TGTGCCAGCAGCTTAGCGAGTGTGACAGGGGTTTTGCCCCTCCACTTT. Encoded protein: CASSLASVTGVLPLHF.

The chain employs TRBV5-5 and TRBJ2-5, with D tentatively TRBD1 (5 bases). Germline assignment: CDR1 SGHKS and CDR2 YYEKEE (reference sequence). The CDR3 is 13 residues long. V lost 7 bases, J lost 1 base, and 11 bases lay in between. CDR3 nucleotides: TGTGCCAGCTCTCCAGGGATCCAAGAGACCCAGTACTTC. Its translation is CASSPGIQETQYF.

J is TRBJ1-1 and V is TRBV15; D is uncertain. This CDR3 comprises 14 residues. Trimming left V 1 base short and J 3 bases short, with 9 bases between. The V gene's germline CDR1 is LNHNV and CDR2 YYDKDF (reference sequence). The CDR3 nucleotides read TGTGCCACCAGCAGAGGTATGCCGGACACTGAAGCTTTCTTT. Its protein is CATSRGMPDTEAFF.

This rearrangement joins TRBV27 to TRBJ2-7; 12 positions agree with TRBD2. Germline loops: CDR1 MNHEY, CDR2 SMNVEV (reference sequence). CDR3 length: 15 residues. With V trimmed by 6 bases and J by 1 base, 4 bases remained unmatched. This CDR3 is CASRVTSGGSYEQYF. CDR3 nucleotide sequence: TGTGCCAGCAGAGTAACTAGCGGGGGGTCCTACGAGCAGTACTTC.

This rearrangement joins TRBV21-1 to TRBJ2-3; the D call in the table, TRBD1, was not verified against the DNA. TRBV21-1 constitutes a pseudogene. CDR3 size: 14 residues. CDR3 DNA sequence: TGTGCCAGCAGCCCCCCGCCGGGACAAAATACGCAGTATTTT. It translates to CASSPPPGQNTQYF.